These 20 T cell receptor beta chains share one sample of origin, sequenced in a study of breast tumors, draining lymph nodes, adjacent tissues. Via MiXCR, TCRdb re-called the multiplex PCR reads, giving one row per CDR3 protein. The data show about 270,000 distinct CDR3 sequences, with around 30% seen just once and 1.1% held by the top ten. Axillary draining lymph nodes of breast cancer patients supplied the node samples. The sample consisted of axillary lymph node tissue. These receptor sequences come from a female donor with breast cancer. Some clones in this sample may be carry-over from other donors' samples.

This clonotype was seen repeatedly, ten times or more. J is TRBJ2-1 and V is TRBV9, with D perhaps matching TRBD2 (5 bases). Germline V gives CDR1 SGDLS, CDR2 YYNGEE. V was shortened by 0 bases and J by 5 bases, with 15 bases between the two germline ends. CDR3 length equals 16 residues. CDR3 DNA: TGTGCCAGCAGCGTAGTTCTAGAGGGAACCAACAATGAGCAGTTCTTC. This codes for CASSVVLEGTNNEQFF.

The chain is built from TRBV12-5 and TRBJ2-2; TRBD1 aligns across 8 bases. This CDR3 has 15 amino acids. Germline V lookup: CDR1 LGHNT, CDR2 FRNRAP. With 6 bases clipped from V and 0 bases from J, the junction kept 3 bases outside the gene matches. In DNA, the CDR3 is TGTGCTAGTGGCCGGGGACAGGCGAACACCGGGGAGCTGTTTTTT. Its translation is CASGRGQANTGELFF.

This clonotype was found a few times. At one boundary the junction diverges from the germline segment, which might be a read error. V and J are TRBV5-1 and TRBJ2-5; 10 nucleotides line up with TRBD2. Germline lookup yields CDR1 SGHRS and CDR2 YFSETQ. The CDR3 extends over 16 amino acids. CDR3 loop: CASSLAPSGSQGTQYF. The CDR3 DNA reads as TGCGCCAGCAGCTTGGCCCCTAGCGGGAGCCAAGGGACCCAGTACTTC.

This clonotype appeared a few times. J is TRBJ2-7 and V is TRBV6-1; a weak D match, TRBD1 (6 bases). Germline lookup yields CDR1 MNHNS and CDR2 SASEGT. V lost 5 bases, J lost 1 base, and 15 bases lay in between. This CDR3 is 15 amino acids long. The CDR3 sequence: CASSPRPGESYEQYF. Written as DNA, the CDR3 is TGTGCCAGCAGTCCTCGACCAGGGGAGTCCTACGAGCAGTACTTC.

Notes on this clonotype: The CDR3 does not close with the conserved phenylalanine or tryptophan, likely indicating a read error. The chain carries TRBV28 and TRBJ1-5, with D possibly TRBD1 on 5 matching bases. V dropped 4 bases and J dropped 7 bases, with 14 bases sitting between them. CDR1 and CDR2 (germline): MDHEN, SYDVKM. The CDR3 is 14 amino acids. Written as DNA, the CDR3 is TGTGCCAGCAGTTCTCTGGTTAGGGGCCAGCCCCAGCATTCT. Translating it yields CASSSLVRGQPQHS.

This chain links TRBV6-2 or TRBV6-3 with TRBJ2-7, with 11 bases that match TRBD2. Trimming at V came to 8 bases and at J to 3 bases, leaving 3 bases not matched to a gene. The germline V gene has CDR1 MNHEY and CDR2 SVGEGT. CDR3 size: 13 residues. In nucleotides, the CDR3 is TGTGCCAGCGGACTAGCGGGTATCTACGAGCAGTACTTC. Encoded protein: CASGLAGIYEQYF.

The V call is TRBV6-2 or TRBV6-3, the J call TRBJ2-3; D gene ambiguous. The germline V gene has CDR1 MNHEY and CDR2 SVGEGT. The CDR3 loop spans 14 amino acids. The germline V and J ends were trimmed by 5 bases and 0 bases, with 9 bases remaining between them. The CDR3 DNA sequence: TGTGCCAGCAGTATTAACTGGAGCACAGATACGCAGTATTTT. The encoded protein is CASSINWSTDTQYF.

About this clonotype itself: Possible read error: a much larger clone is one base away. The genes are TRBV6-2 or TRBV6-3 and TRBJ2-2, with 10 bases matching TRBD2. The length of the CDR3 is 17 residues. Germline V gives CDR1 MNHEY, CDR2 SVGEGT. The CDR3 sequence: CANSWESGRVDTGELFF. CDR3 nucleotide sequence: TGTGCCAACAGTTGGGAAAGCGGGAGGGTCGACACCGGGGAGCTGTTTTTT.

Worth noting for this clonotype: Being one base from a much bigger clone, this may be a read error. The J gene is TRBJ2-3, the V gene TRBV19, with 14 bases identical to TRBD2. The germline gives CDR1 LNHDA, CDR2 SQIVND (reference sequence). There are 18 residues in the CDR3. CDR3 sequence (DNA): TGTGCCGGTAGTAAATCCGGGACTAGCGGGAGATGGGGAGATACGCAGTATTTT. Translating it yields CAGSKSGTSGRWGDTQYF.

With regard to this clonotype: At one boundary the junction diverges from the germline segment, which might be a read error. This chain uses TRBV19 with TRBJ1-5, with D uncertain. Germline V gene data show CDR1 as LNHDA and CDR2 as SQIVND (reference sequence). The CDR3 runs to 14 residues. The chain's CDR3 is CASSMDGRDQPRHF. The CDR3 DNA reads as TGTGCCAGTAGTATGGATGGGAGGGATCAGCCCCGGCATTTT.

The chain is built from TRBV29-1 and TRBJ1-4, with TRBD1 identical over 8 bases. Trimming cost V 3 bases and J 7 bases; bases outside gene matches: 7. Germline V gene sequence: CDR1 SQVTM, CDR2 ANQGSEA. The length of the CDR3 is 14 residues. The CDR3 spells CSVEEVGTGEKLFF. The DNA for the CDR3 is TGCAGCGTTGAGGAGGTGGGGACAGGTGAAAAACTGTTTTTT.

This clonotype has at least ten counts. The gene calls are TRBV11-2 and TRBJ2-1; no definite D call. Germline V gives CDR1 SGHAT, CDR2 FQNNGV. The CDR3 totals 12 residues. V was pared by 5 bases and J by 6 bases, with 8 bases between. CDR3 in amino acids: CASSPDTNEQFF. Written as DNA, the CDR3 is TGTGCCAGCAGCCCAGACACCAATGAGCAGTTCTTC.

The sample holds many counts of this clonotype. This CDR3 reads CASSLVAGGPFNEQFF. In nucleotides, the CDR3 is TGTGCCAGCAGTTTAGTGGCGGGAGGGCCTTTCAATGAGCAGTTCTTC. V and J are TRBV27 and TRBJ2-1, with 9 bases aligning to TRBD2. CDR3 length: 16 residues. The germline V gene has CDR1 MNHEY and CDR2 SMNVEV (reference sequence). Losses at the gene ends were 2 bases for V and 6 bases for J; bases not matched to a gene: 8.

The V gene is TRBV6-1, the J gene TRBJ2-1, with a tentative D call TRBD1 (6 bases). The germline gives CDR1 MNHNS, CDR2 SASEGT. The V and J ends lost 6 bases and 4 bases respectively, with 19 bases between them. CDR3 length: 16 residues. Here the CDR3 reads CASRIGGARTYNEQFF. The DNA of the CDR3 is TGTGCCAGCAGGATAGGGGGAGCCCGGACATACAATGAGCAGTTCTTC.

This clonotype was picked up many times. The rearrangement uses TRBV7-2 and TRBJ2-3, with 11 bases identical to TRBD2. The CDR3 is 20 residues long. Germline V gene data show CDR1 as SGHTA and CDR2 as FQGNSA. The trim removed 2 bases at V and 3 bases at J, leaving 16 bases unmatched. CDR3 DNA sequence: TGTGCCAGCAGCTTATTTAGCGGGAGGGCCCTGGTCGTAGCAACAGATACGCAGTATTTT. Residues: CASSLFSGRALVVATDTQYF.

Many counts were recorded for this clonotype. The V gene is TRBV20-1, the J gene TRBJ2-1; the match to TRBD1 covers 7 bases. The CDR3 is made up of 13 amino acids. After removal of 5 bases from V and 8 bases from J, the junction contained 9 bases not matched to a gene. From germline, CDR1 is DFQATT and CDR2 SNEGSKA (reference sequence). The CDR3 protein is CSAPGTESDEQFF. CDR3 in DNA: TGCAGTGCTCCCGGGACAGAGAGCGATGAGCAGTTCTTC.

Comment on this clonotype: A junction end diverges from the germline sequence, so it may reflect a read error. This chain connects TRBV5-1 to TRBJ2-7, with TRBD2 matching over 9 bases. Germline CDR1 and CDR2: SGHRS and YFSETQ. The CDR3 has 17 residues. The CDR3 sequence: CASSLVGLAGPSYEQCF. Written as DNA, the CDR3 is TGTGCCAGCAGCTTGGTAGGTCTAGCGGGACCCTCATACGAGCAGTGCTTC. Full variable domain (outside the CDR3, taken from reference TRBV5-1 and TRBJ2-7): KAGVTQTPRYLIKTRGQQVTLSCSPISGHRSVSWYQQTPGQGLQFLFEYFSETQRNKGNFPGRFSGRQFSNSRSEMNVSTLELGDSALYLCASSLVGLAGPSYEQCFGPGTRLTVT.

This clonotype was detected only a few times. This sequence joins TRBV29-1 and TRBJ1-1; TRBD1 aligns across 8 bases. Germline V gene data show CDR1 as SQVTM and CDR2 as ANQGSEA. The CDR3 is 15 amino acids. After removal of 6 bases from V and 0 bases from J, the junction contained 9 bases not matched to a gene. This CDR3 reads CSVGQGLTLNTEAFF. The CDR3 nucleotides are TGCAGCGTCGGACAGGGACTCACGCTGAACACTGAAGCTTTCTTT.

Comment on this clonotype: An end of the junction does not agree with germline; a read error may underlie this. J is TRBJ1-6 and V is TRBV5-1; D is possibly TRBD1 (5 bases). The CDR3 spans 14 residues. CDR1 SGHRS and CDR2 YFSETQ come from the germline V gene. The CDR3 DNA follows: TGCGCCAGCAGCTTGGGCGGGGGTAATTCCCCCCTCCACTTT. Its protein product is CASSLGGGNSPLHF.

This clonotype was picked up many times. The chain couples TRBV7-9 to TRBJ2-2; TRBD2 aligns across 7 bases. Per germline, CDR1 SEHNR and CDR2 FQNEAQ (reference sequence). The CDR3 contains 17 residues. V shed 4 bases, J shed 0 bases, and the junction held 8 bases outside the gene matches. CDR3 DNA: TGTGCCAGCAGCTCCCTCATAGCGGGCGCGAACACCGGGGAGCTGTTTTTT. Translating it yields CASSSLIAGANTGELFF.